The text below deals with one T cell receptor (beta chain). This clonotype was seen at least ten times. It lacks a known antigen. Base-call qualities are not available, and no considerably larger clone is one nucleotide away. Sequencing instrument: Illumina NovaSeq 6000. TCRalpha and TCRbeta cDNA libraries were constructed by 5'RACE with constant-segment primers, with sample barcodes and unique molecular identifiers being introduced. RNA was extracted from every sample with Trizol reagent. Amplification of the libraries took two PCR steps, and the second step added a second sample barcode plus Illumina TruSeq adapters. The libraries were sequenced on an Illumina NovaSeq using 2 x 150 bp paired-end reads. Under the source paper's analysis protocol: Demultiplexing of reads and collapsing into UMI-guided consensus sequences were performed with migec v1.2.7. Using mixcr v2.1.11, the UMI consensuses were aligned to TRA and TRB V and J templates and assembled into clonotypes. Clonotypes were classified as expanded or contracted when called significant by both edgeR and NoisET, with noise models trained on biological replicates. edgeR calls used a false discovery rate-adjusted p below 0.01 and a log2 fold-change threshold of 1. As an exploratory analysis of dynamics, max-normalized trajectories of the 1000 most abundant clonotypes were examined by PCA with hierarchical clustering. Separately sequenced CD4+ and CD8+ repertoires were used to assign a CD4 or CD8 phenotype to each responding clone. The public reads were run again by TCRdb, first through fastp at Q25 and then through MiXCR, and only productive beta chains were kept. When rows share a CDR3 protein, they turn into one entry using the most common DNA and genes. These V and J calls derive from TCRdb rather than the authors' analysis. This sample has a few hundred thousand distinct CDR3 sequences in its table, and 15% to 20% of those were observed once. The ten most abundant clones make up more than 20% of the sample.

The entry originates in a study of T-cell memory formation after mild COVID-19 (dated by TCRdb to the early 2020s). The study in broad terms: Most TCR sequence clusters were specific to one of the two donors. T-cell clones expanding and contracting after mild COVID-19 in a couple of donors were tracked by longitudinal TCRalpha and TCRbeta repertoire sequencing. The cohort comprised two young, previously healthy adult volunteers, one female and one male.

CDR3 length: 13 amino acids, cysteine to phenylalanine. Just the 39-base CDR3 DNA is kept, in frame starting at base 1. From a lookup of the germline V gene (reference sequence), CDR1 and CDR2 are SGHKS and YYEKEE. The germline V end is reduced by 3 bases and the J end by 4 bases; junction bases left unmatched: 0. Broad study findings and their caveats: Some responding clones were found in pre-infection memory, which suggests that pre-existing cross-reactive memory T cells took part in the SARS-CoV-2 response. Clones contracting from day 15 to 85 had balanced CD4/CD8 phenotypes, while a second wave expanding from day 15 to 37 was biased towards CD4+. Contracting CD4+ clones turned up mainly in the CM and EM memory subsets, whereas EMRA was where CD8+ clones were enriched. The study covered only two mild cases, and larger cohorts including severe cases with pre-infection samples were considered necessary. SARS-CoV-2 specificity of the second-wave clones peaking on day 37 was not confirmed.

Ficoll-Paque density gradient centrifugation was used to isolate PBMCs. The sequencing sample was made of PBMCs or a T cell subset sorted from them (not recorded which). The sequence derives from a man between 18 and 35 years old who had mild COVID-19 (a few samples of this study predate the infection). The sample titles of this study are shuffled in the database, so cell type and time point are left out; the donor was told from shared clones. The rearranged segments are TRBV5-5 and TRBJ1-5, and 8 bases in between align with TRBD1. CDR3 loop: CASSWTGNQPQHF. The DNA sequence reads TGTGCCAGCAGCTGGACAGGGAATCAGCCCCAGCATTTT.